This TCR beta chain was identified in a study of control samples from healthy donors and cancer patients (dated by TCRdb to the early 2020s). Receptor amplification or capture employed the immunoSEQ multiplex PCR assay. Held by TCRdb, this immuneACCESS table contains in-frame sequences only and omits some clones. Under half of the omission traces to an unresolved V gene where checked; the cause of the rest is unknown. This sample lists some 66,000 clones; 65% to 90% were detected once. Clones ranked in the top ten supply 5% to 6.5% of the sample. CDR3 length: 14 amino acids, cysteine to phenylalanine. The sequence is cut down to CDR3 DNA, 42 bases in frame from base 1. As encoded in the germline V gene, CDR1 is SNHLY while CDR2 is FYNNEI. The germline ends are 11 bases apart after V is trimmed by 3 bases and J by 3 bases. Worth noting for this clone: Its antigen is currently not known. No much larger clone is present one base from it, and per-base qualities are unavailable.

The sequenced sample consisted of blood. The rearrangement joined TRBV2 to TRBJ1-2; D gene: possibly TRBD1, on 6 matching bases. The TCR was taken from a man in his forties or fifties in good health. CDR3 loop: CASSDSGVDYGYTF. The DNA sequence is TGTGCCAGCAGTGATTCAGGGGTCGACTATGGCTACACCTTC.